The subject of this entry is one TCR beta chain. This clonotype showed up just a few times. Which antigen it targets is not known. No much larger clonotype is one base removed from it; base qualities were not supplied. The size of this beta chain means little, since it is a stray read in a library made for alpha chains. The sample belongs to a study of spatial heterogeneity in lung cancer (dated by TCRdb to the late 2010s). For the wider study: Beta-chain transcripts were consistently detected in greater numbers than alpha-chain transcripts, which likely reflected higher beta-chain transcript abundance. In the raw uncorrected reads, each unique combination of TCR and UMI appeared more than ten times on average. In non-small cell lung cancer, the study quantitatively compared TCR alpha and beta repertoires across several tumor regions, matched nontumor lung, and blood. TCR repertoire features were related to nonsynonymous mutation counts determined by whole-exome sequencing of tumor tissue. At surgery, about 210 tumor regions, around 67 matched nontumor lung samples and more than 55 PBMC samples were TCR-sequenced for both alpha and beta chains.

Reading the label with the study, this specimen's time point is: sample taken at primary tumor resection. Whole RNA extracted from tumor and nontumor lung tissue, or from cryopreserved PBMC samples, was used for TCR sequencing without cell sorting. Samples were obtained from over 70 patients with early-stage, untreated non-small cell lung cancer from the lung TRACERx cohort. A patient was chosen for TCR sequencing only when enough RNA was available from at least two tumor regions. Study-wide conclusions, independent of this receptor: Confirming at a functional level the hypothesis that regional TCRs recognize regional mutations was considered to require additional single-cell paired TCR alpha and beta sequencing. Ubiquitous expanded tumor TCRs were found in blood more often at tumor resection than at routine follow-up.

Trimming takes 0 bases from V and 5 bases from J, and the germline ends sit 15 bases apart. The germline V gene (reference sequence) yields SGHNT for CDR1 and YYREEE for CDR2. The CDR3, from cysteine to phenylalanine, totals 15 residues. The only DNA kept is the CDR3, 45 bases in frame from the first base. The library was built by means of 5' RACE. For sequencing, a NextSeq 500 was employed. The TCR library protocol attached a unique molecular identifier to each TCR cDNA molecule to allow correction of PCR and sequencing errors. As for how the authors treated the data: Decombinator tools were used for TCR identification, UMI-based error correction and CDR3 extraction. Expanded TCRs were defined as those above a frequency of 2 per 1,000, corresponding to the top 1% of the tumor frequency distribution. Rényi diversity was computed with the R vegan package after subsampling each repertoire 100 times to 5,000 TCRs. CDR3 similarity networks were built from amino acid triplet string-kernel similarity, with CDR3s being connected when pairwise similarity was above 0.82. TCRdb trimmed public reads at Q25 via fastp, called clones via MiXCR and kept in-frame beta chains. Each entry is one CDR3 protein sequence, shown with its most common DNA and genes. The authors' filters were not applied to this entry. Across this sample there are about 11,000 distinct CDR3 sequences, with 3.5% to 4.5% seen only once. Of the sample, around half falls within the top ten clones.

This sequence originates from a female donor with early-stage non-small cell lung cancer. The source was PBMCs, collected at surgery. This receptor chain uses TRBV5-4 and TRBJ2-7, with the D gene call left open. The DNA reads TGTGCCAGCAGCTTGGCGAACGTGAACGTGGACGAGCAGTACTTC. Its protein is CASSLANVNVDEQYF. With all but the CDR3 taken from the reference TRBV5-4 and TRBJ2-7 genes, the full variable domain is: ETGVTQSPTHLIKTRGQQVTLRCSSQSGHNTVSWYQQALGQGPQFIFQYYREEENGRGNFPPRFSGLQFPNYSSELNVNALELDDSALYLCASSLANVNVDEQYFGPGTRLTVT.